This entry describes one T cell receptor beta chain. This clonotype registers as medium-sized (0.01 to 0.1%) within its sample. The clone's antigen remains unknown. No quality values exist for individual bases; no much larger clone is one base distant. For each of the 9 to 10 tumor samples, the AllPrep DNA/RNA mini kit was used to purify genomic DNA and total RNA simultaneously. OD 260/280 ratios above 1.9 and RNA integrity numbers above 6.5 were observed for all RNA. The data belong to a study of tumor-infiltrating lymphocytes in glioblastoma multiforme (dated by TCRdb to 2016 to 2017). Turning to the overall study: To test whether intratumoral genomic heterogeneity fosters TIL diversity, the study jointly examined somatic mutations, TIL diversity and immune response activity. On the study overall, not on this receptor specifically: Because T cells carry unequal numbers of TCR transcripts, RNA-based TCR sequencing may distort clone frequencies. T cells were not sorted into functional subsets, and such sorting was noted by the authors as a future improvement. Generalizability is limited because the TCR and somatic mutation analysis included only one glioblastoma patient.

The trim is 0 bases for V and 4 bases for J, with a gap of 13 bases between the germline ends. There are 15 amino acids in the CDR3, from cysteine to phenylalanine inclusive. Only the CDR3 DNA is retained, 45 bases long and in frame from the first base. CDR1 and CDR2, per the germline V gene, are SGHDN and FVKESK. Using a modified ARM-PCR protocol with multiple V-beta primers and a C-beta primer, the team built TCRB libraries from RNA through three nested multiplex PCR rounds. TCRB-specific cDNA was synthesized from 0.45 to 0.6 ug total RNA with ProtoScript II Reverse Transcriptase and a C-beta primer. The description of the TCRB libraries did not include any unique molecular identifiers. In the third PCR, barcodes and adapters were added over 25 cycles with Deep VentR (exo-) polymerase, and the 250-500 bp bands were then gel purified. TCRB libraries were sequenced on an Illumina HiSeq 2500 with 250 bp paired-end reads. As for the authors' bioinformatics: Trimmomatic was used to clean reads, FLASH to merge reads, MiGEC to assign V, D and J segments, and VDJtools to perform the analysis. Repertoire diversity was measured using the Shannon-Wiener diversity index, which was calculated with VDJtools. The raw public data were reprocessed by TCRdb itself: fastp quality trimming at Q25, MiXCR clonotype calling, in-frame beta chains only. Each entry is one CDR3 protein sequence, shown with its most common DNA and genes. Here the V and J calls rest on TCRdb's processing, not on the authors' analysis. The sample has 10,000 to 15,000 distinct CDR3 sequences on record, 64% of them singletons. The top ten hold around a third of the sample.

The sequencing sample was made of brain tumor tissue. In this chain, TRBV14 is recombined with TRBJ2-7, with no reliable assignment of the D segment. This TCR was recovered from a male donor with glioblastoma. The CDR3 reads as follows: CASSQEGGTFYEQYF. The nucleotide sequence is TGTGCCAGCAGCCAAGAAGGTGGCACCTTTTACGAGCAGTACTTC.